The T cell receptor (beta chain) described here comes from a study of identical twins. Findings and limits, study-wide: Conclusions leaned on cross-sectional statistical analysis and did not track the same donors over time. Invariant T cells like MAIT and iNKT could partly confound the zero-insertion analyses.

TCRdb independently ran MiXCR on the 5' RACE reads; one entry per CDR3 protein. The sample shows about 660,000 distinct CDR3 sequences, under 9% of them seen only once. The CDR3 is 16 amino acids. Germline loops: CDR1 MNHNS, CDR2 SASEGT. Trimming took 6 bases from V and 1 from J, leaving 17 bases between them. Comment on this clonotype: Its target is not known.

This sample also belongs to another study, concerning yellow fever vaccine responses in identical twins.

What was sequenced was PBMCs. The chain joins TRBV6-1 to TRBJ2-3; D is ambiguous. The source of this sequence is a woman younger than 35 in good health. In nucleotides, the CDR3 is TGTGCCAGCAGCCCCGTTGGCACTCTCCGCACAGATACGCAGTATTTT. This codes for CASSPVGTLRTDTQYF.